One sample yielded the 15 T cell receptor beta chains listed below, sequenced in a study of early T cells in non-severe SARS-CoV-2 infection. TCRdb re-derived calls from the 5' RACE reads in MiXCR, one entry per CDR3 protein. The repertoire has 35,000 to 50,000 distinct CDR3 sequences, 6% to 7.5% of them found once; the top ten carry roughly 4.7%. Sequencing input: whole blood. The receptors were sampled from an adult who was a healthcare worker with PCR-confirmed SARS-CoV-2 infection or an uninfected control (not recorded which).

The chain combines TRBV6-5 with TRBJ1-1; D uncertain. The CDR3 spans 15 residues. The ends were cut back, 0 bases at V and 4 bases at J, with 12 bases in the middle. Germline V CDR1 and CDR2: MNHEY, SVGAGI. CDR3 protein: CASSYSGGVGTEAFF. The CDR3 region has the DNA TGTGCCAGCAGTTACTCGGGAGGCGTGGGCACTGAAGCTTTCTTT.

Points on this clonotype: A clone one base away is much larger, so this may be a read error. Since the CDR3 does not end with the conserved phenylalanine or tryptophan, this likely comes from a read error. As DNA, the CDR3 is TGTGCCAGCAGCTCCCGGACTAGCATGGAGACCCAGTACTCC. Residues: CASSSRTSMETQYS. This rearrangement joins TRBV11-2 to TRBJ2-5, with TRBD2 identical over 8 bases. Germline V CDR1 and CDR2: SGHAT, FQNNGV. The CDR3 covers 14 residues. The V and J ends lost 4 bases and 5 bases, in that order; junction bases with no gene match: 6.

The chain combines TRBV7-9 with TRBJ1-1; D might be TRBD1 (5 bases). V was clipped by 4 bases and J by 4 bases, with 13 bases between them. CDR1 is SEHNR and CDR2 is FQNEAQ in the germline V gene (reference sequence). This CDR3 has 14 residues. CDR3 region: CASSWARGLTEAFF. CDR3 coding DNA: TGTGCCAGCAGCTGGGCGCGGGGACTCACTGAAGCTTTCTTT.

The chain carries TRBV6-1 and TRBJ1-1; 10 bases match TRBD1. Germline V lookup: CDR1 MNHNS, CDR2 SASEGT. V shed 8 bases and J 11 bases; nucleotides not matched to a gene: 11. The CDR3 spans 13 residues. In DNA form, the CDR3 reads TGTGCCAGCCCACCGGGACAGGGGATGGCGGCTTTCTTT. It encodes CASPPGQGMAAFF.

This chain uses TRBV10-1 with TRBJ2-3; 15 nucleotides align to TRBD2. Germline CDR1 WNHNN, CDR2 SYGVQD (reference sequence). Trimming at V came to 8 bases and at J to 5 bases, leaving 8 bases not matched to a gene. This CDR3 comprises 16 residues. DNA for the CDR3: TGCGCCAGCTCCTGGACTAGCGGGGGGGCCGGAGATACGCAGTATTTT. Its translation: CASSWTSGGAGDTQYF.

This clonotype was seen a handful of times. The chain combines TRBV12-3 or TRBV12-4 with TRBJ2-5, with D unresolved. The CDR3 totals 13 residues. Trimming stripped 4 bases from V and 5 bases from J, with 11 bases between. CDR3 coding DNA: TGTGCCAGCAGTTCCCTCGGGTGGGAGACCCAGTACTTC. This gives the protein CASSSLGWETQYF.

In this sample, this clonotype turned up a few times. The chain joins TRBV6-5 to TRBJ1-1, with D tentatively TRBD1 (5 bases). Per germline, CDR1 MNHEY and CDR2 SVGAGI. Trimming cost V 0 bases and J 5 bases, with 7 bases left between them. The CDR3 is 13 amino acids. The chain's CDR3 is CASSYSPGTEAFF. CDR3 coding DNA: TGTGCCAGCAGTTACTCACCAGGGACTGAAGCTTTCTTT.

The sample holds a few counts of this clonotype. The J gene is TRBJ2-7, the V gene TRBV20-1; a weak D match, TRBD2 (5 bases). V shed 5 bases and J shed 5 bases, with 13 bases lying between them. The CDR3 is 12 residues long. Germline V gives CDR1 DFQATT, CDR2 SNEGSKA (reference sequence). The CDR3 coding sequence is TGCAGTGCTTACCTTGAGGGCCACGAGCAGTACTTC. Translation gives CSAYLEGHEQYF.

This clonotype occurred many times. J is TRBJ1-4 and V is TRBV29-1; D is perhaps TRBD1 (6 bases). V lost 4 bases to trimming and J lost 7 bases, with 13 bases between them. The CDR3 extends over 13 amino acids. Per germline, CDR1 SQVTM and CDR2 ANQGSEA. CDR3 nucleotides: TGCAGCGTTGGGGGGGGCCTGGGTGAAAAACTGTTTTTT. Its translation: CSVGGGLGEKLFF.

V usage is TRBV12-3 or TRBV12-4 and J usage is TRBJ2-1; perhaps TRBD1 as D (6 bases). V was pared by 6 bases and J by 2 bases, with 14 bases between. The CDR3 totals 15 residues. The CDR3 is CASRATTGTYNEQFF. In DNA, the CDR3 is TGTGCCAGCAGAGCTACGACAGGAACCTACAATGAGCAGTTCTTC.

This clonotype is labeled as medium-sized (0.01 to 0.1%). The chain recombines TRBV12-3 or TRBV12-4 with TRBJ1-4; D might be TRBD1 (6 bases). This CDR3 is 14 amino acids long. V was trimmed by 10 bases and J by 2 bases, leaving 14 bases between them. The chain's CDR3 is CATRRGETNEKLFF. The DNA for the CDR3 is TGTGCCACCAGAAGGGGGGAGACTAATGAAAAACTGTTTTTT.

This clonotype came up a few times. V usage is TRBV2 and J usage is TRBJ1-5, with D perhaps TRBD1 (5 bases). This CDR3 contains 13 residues. Looked up from germline, CDR1 is SNHLY and CDR2 is FYNNEI. Trimming removed 3 bases at V and 6 bases at J, with 9 bases between. The CDR3 spells CASSDEGLQPQHF. For the CDR3, the DNA is TGTGCCAGCAGTGATGAGGGGCTTCAGCCCCAGCATTTT.

This clonotype was counted ten times or more. This chain joins TRBV28 and TRBJ1-1; D is ambiguous. CDR3 size: 15 residues. V gave up 6 bases and J gave up 1 base, with 15 bases separating them. Looked up from germline, CDR1 is MDHEN and CDR2 is SYDVKM. The CDR3 DNA reads TGTGCCAGCAGCCCATGGAGGGCCGCGAACACTGAAGCTTTCTTT. This codes for CASSPWRAANTEAFF.

This clonotype was seen a few times. The chain recombines TRBV12-3 or TRBV12-4 with TRBJ2-7; 7 positions agree with TRBD2. The CDR3 runs to 12 residues. V lost 6 bases, J lost 6 bases, and 5 bases stayed unmatched. The CDR3 DNA reads as TGTGCCAGCAGGAAACGGGGGGTCGAGCAGTACTTC. It is translated as CASRKRGVEQYF.

This clonotype occurred many times. The chain has TRBV5-1 and TRBJ1-1; D is perhaps TRBD1 (5 bases). The CDR3 spans 13 residues. Germline assignment: CDR1 SGHRS and CDR2 YFSETQ. Trimming shortened V by 5 bases and J by 5 bases, and 13 bases separated the two germline ends. The CDR3 bases are TGCGCCAGCAGTAGCCAGGGAGGTACTGAAGCTTTCTTT. Residues: CASSSQGGTEAFF.